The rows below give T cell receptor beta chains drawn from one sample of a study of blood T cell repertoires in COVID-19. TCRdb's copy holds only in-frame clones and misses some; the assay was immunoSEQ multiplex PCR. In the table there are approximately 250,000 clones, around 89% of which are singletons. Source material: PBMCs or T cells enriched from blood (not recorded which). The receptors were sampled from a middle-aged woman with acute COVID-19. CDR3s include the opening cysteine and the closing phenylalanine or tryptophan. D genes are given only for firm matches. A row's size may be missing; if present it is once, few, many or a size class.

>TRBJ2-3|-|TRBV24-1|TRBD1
CATSHGQGATDTQYF
TGTGCCACCAGCCACGGACAGGGGGCCACAGATACGCAGTATTTT
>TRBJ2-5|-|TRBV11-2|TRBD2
CASSLSLAEETQYF
TGTGCCAGCAGCTTATCCCTAGCGGAAGAGACCCAGTACTTC
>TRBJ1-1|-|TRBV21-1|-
CASSKECPLQGSNTEAFF
TGTGCCAGCAGCAAAGAGTGCCCATTACAGGGATCCAACACTGAAGCTTTCTTT
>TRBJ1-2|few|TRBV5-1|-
CASSLPGQNYGYTF
TGCGCCAGCAGCTTGCCAGGACAGAACTATGGCTACACCTTC
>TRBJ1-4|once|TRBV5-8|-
CASSLGTTTTNEKLFF
TGTGCCAGCAGCTTGGGCACGACTACAACTAATGAAAAACTGTTTTTT
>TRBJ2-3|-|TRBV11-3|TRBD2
CASSVGLAGSDTQYF
TGTGCCAGCAGTGTGGGACTAGCGGGAAGTGATACGCAGTATTTT
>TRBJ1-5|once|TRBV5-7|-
CASSLKEGPNQPQHF
TGTGCCAGCAGCTTGAAGGAGGGGCCCAATCAGCCCCAGCATTTT
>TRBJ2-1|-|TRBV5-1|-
CASSLRQVRDEQFF
TGCGCCAGCAGCCTTCGACAGGTACGGGATGAGCAGTTCTTC
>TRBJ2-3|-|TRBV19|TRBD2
CASSIRSGRAGTDTQYF
TGTGCCAGTAGTATTAGAAGCGGGAGGGCCGGAACAGATACGCAGTATTTT
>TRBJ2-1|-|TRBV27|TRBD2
CASTQRGIDNNEQFF
TGTGCCAGCACCCAGCGGGGCATTGATAACAATGAGCAGTTCTTC
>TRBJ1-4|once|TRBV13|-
CASSLEGGTGREKLFF
TGTGCCAGCAGCTTAGAGGGTGGAACAGGGAGAGAAAAACTGTTTTTT
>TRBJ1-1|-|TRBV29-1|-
CSAGQNAEAFF
TGCAGCGCTGGACAGAACGCTGAAGCTTTCTTT
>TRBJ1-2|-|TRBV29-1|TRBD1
CSVVSGTGYGYTF
TGCAGCGTTGTATCGGGGACAGGCTATGGCTACACCTTC
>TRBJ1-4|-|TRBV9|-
CASNPIGNNNEKLFF
TGTGCCAGCAACCCGATCGGTAATAATAATGAAAAACTGTTTTTT
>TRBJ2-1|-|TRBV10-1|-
CASNGGNHNEQFF
TGCGCCAGCAATGGAGGCAACCACAATGAGCAGTTCTTC
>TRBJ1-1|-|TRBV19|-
CASSIQVLNTEAFF
TGTGCCAGTAGTATACAGGTCCTGAACACTGAAGCTTTCTTT
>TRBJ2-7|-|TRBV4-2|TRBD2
CASSQGGLAGEEQYF
TGTGCCAGCAGCCAAGGGGGACTAGCGGGGGAAGAGCAGTACTTC
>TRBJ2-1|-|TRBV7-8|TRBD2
CATQRGQYNEQFF
TGTGCGACCCAGCGGGGGCAATACAATGAGCAGTTCTTC
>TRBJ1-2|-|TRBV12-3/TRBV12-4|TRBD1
CASSSTGVYGYTF
TGTGCCAGCAGTTCGACAGGGGTCTATGGCTACACCTTC
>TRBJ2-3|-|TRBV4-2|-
CASSQDVGADTQYF
TGTGCCAGCAGCCAAGACGTGGGGGCCGATACGCAGTATTTT
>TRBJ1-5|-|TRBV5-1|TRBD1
CASRPGTGTYQPQHF
TGCGCCAGCAGACCTGGGACAGGTACCTATCAGCCCCAGCATTTT
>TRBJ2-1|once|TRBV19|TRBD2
CASSRGLAGPLSYNEQFF
TGTGCCAGTAGTAGGGGGCTAGCGGGGCCTCTCTCCTACAATGAGCAGTTCTTC
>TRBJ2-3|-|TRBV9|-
CASSAFQATDTQYF
TGTGCCAGCAGCGCCTTCCAAGCCACAGATACGCAGTATTTT
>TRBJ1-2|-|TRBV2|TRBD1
CASGVTGTGGIGYTF
TGTGCCAGCGGCGTTACAGGGACAGGCGGTATTGGCTACACCTTC
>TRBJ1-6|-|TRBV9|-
CASSAKSSGNSPLHF
TGTGCCAGCAGCGCCAAATCGTCAGGGAACTCACCCCTCCACTTT
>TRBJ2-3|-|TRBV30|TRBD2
CAWTPGTKLTDTQYF
TGTGCCTGGACCCCCGGGACTAAGCTGACAGATACGCAGTATTTT